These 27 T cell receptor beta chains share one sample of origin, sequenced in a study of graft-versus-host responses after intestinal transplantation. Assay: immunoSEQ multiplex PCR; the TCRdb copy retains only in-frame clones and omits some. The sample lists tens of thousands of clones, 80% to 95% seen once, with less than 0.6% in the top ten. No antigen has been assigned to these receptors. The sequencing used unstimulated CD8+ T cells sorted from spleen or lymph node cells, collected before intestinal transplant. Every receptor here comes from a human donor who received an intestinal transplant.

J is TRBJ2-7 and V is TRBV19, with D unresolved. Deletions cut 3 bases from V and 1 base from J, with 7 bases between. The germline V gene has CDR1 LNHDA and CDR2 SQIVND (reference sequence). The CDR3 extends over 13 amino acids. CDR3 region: CASSIGGSYEQYF. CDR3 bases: TGTGCCAGTAGTATTGGCGGTTCCTACGAGCAGTACTTC.

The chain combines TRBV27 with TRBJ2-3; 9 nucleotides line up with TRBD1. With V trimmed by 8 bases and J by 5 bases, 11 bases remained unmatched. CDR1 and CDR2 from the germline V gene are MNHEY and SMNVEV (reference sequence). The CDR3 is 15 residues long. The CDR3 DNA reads TGTGCCAGCGGCTACTTACAGGGGGCGCGAGATACGCAGTATTTT. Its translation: CASGYLQGARDTQYF.

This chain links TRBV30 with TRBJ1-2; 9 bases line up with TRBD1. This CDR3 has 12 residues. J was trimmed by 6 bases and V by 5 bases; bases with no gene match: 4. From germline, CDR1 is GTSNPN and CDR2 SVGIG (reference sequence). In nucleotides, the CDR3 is TGTGCCTGGGACGGACAGGGGAATGGCTACACCTTC. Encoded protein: CAWDGQGNGYTF.

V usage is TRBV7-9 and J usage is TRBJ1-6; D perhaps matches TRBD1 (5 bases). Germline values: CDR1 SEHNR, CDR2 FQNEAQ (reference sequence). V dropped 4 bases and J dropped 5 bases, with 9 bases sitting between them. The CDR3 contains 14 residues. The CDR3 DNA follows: TGTGCCAGCAGCTCGACAGAGGATAATTCACCCCTCCACTTT. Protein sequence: CASSSTEDNSPLHF.

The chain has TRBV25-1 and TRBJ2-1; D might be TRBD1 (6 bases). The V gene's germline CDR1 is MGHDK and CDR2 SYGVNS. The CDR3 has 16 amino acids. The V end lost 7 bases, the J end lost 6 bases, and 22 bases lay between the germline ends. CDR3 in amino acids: CASISDLVGAVNEQFF. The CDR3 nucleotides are TGTGCCAGCATATCAGACCTAGTGGGGGCGGTCAATGAGCAGTTCTTC. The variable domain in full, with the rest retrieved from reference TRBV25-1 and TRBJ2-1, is EADIYQTPRYLVIGTGKKITLECSQTMGHDKMYWYQQDPGMELHLIHYSYGVNSTEKGDLSSESTVSRIRTEHFPLTLESARPSHTSQYLCASISDLVGAVNEQFFGPGTRLTVL.

CDR3 loop: CATSDRAFQETQYF. CDR3 sequence (DNA): TGTGCCACCAGCGACAGGGCCTTCCAAGAGACCCAGTACTTC. The V call is TRBV15, the J call TRBJ2-5; 7 nucleotides line up with TRBD1. The CDR3 spans 14 residues. Losses at the gene ends were 5 bases for V and 1 base for J; bases not matched to a gene: 4. Germline CDR1 is LNHNV and CDR2 is YYDKDF (reference sequence).

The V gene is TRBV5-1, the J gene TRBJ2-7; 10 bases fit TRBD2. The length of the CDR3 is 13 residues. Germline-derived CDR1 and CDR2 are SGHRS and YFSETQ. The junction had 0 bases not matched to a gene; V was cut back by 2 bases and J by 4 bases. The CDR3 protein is CASSLLAGYEQYF. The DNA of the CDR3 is TGCGCCAGCAGCTTACTAGCGGGATACGAGCAGTACTTC.

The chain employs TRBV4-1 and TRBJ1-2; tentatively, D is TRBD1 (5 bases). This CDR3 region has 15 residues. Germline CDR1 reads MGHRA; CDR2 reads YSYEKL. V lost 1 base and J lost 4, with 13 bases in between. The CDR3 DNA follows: TGCGCCAGCAGCCAAGCCACGCCTGACAGCTATGGCTACACCTTC. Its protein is CASSQATPDSYGYTF.

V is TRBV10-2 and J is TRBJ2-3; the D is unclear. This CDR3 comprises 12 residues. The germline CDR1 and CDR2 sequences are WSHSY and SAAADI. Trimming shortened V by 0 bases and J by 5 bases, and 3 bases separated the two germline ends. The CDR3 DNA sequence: TGCGCCAGCAGTGAGTCACAAGATACGCAGTATTTT. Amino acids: CASSESQDTQYF.

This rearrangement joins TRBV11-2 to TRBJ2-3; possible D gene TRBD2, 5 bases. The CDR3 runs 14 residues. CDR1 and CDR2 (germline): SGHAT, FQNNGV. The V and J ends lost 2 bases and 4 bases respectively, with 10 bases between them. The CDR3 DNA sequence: TGTGCCAGCAGCTTACAGAGCGGCTCAGATACGCAGTATTTT. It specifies CASSLQSGSDTQYF.

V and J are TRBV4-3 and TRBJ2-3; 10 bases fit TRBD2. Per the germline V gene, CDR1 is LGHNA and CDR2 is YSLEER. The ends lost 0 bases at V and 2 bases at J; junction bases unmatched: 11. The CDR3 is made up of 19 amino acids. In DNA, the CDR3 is TGCGCCAGCAGCCAAGATTCCCAGGGGCTAGCGGGGGTCACAGATACGCAGTATTTT. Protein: CASSQDSQGLAGVTDTQYF.

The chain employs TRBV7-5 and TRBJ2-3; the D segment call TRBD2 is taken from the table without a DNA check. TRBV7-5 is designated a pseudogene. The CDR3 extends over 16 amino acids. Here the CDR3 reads CARSPLAGSTLDTQYF. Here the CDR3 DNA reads TGTGCCAGAAGCCCCCTAGCGGGGTCGACTTTAGATACGCAGTATTTT.

The CDR3, as DNA: TGTGCCAGCAGCTTAGGGAGTCGTGCAGACTACGAGCAGTACTTC. Protein sequence: CASSLGSRADYEQYF. The rearrangement joins TRBV7-9 to TRBJ2-7; D is unresolved. The CDR3 sequence is 15 residues long. The V and J ends lost 1 base and 3 bases respectively, with 13 bases between them. CDR1 and CDR2 (germline): SEHNR, FQNEAQ (reference sequence).

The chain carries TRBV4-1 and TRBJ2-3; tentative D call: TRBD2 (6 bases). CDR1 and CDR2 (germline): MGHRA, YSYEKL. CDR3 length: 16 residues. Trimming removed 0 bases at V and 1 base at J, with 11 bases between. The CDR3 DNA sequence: TGCGCCAGCAGCCAAGATAGCGGTCTGGGCACAGATACGCAGTATTTT. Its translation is CASSQDSGLGTDTQYF.

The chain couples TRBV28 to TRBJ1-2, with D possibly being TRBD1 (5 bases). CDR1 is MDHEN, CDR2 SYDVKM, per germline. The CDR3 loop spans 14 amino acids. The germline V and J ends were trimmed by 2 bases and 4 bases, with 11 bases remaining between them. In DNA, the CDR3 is TGTGCCAGCAGTTTAGAACCGGGGGTCTATGGCTACACCTTC. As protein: CASSLEPGVYGYTF.

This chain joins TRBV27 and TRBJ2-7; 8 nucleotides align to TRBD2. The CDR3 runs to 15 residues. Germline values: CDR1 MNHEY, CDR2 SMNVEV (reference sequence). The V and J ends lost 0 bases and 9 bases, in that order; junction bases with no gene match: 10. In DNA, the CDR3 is TGTGCCAGCAGTTTATCGAGCGGGAGTCTATTAGGGCAGTACTTC. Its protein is CASSLSSGSLLGQYF.

The CDR3 region is CASSSWTVGRTDTQYF. The CDR3 region has the DNA TGCGCCAGCAGCTCCTGGACAGTGGGACGCACAGATACGCAGTATTTT. This chain uses TRBV5-1 with TRBJ2-3; tentatively, D is TRBD1 (6 bases). The V end lost 3 bases, the J end lost 1 base, and 15 bases lay between the germline ends. The germline gives CDR1 SGHRS, CDR2 YFSETQ. The CDR3 sequence is 16 residues long.

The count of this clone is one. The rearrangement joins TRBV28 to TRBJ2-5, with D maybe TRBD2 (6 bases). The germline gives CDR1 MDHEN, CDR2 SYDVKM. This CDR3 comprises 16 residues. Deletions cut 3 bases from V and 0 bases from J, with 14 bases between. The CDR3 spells CASSFRREMYQETQYF. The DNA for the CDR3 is TGTGCCAGCAGTTTTCGGCGGGAAATGTACCAAGAGACCCAGTACTTC.

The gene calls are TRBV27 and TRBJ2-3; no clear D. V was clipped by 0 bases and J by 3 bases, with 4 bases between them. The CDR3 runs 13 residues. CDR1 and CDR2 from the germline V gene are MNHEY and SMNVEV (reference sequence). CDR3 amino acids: CASSLSSTDTQYF. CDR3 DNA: TGTGCCAGCAGTTTATCGAGTACAGATACGCAGTATTTT.

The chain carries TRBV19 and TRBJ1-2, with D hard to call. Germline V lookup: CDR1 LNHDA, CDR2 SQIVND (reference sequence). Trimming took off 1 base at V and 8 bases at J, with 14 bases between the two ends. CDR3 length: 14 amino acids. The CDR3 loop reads CASSIAEGARGYTF. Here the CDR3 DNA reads TGTGCCAGTAGTATAGCGGAGGGAGCTCGGGGCTACACCTTC.

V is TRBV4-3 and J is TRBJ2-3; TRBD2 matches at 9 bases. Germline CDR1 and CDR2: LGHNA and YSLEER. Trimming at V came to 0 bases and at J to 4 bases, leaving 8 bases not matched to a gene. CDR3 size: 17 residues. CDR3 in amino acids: CASSQDWASGVSDTQYF. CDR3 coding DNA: TGCGCCAGCAGCCAAGATTGGGCTAGCGGGGTTTCAGATACGCAGTATTTT.

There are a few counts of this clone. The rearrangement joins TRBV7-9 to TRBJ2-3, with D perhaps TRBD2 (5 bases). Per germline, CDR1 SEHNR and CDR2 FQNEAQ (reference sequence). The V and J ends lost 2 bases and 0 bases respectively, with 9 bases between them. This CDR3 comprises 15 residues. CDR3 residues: CASSLTRVSTDTQYF. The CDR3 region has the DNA TGTGCCAGCAGCTTAACGCGGGTTAGCACAGATACGCAGTATTTT.

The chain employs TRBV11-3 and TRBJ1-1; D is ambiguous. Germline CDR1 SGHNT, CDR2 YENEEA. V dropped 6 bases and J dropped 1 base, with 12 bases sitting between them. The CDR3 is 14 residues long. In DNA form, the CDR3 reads TGTGCCAGCAGTAGCACGGGTTGGAACACTGAAGCTTTCTTT. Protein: CASSSTGWNTEAFF.

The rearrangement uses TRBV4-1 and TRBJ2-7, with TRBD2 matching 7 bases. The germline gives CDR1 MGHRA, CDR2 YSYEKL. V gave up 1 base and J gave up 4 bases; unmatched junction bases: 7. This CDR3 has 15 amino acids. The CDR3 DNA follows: TGCGCCAGCAGCCAAGGAGTGACTAGCTCGTACGAGCAGTACTTC. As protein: CASSQGVTSSYEQYF.

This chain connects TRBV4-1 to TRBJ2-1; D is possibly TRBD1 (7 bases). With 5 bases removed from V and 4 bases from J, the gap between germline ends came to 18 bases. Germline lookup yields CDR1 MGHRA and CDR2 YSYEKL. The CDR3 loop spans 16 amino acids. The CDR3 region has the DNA TGCGCCAGCAGCACACTAGGAGGGGGCCTTTACAATGAGCAGTTCTTC. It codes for CASSTLGGGLYNEQFF.

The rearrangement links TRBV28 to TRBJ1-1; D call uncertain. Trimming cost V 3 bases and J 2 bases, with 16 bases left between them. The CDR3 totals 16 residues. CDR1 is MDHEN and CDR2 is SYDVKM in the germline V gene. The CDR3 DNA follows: TGTGCCAGCAGTTTGCCCCGGACGGGAAGCAACACTGAAGCTTTCTTT. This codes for CASSLPRTGSNTEAFF. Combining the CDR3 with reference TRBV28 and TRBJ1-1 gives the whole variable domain DVKVTQSSRYLVKRTGEKVFLECVQDMDHENMFWYRQDPGLGLRLIYFSYDVKMKEKGDIPEGYSVSREKKERFSLILESASTNQTSMYLCASSLPRTGSNTEAFFGQGTRLTVV.

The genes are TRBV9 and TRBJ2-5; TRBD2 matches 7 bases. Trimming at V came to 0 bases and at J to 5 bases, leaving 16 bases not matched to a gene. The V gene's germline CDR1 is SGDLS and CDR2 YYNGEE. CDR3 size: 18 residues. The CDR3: CASSVAKGGLALSETQYF. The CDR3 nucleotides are TGTGCCAGCAGCGTAGCAAAGGGAGGGCTAGCTCTATCGGAGACCCAGTACTTC.